The present entry profiles one TCR beta chain with its context. Its target is unknown. This record comes from a study of cytomegalovirus exposure and HLA in healthy donors. Findings of the study overall: Most TCR beta V segments were productive about 87% or about 30% of the time in an earlier analysis. Cytomegalovirus status, reportedly, was diagnosed with high specificity and sensitivity by the classifier.

60 Vbeta and 13 Jbeta primers were used in PCR. Clones were read by immunoSEQ multiplex PCR, and TCRdb kept only the in-frame ones, dropping some. The sample includes about 180,000 clones, approximately 80% of them seen just once. In germline, CDR1 is SGHVS, CDR2 FNYEAQ. The CDR3 loop spans 14 amino acids. The rearrangement joins TRBV7-6 to TRBJ2-5; TRBD1 agrees at 8 bases. The end of the DNA aligns better with TRBJ2-7, so the J call may be wrong. The TCR originated in a man aged 60-69 years in good health and CMV-seronegative. Sequencing used PBMCs. The CDR3 loop reads CASSQQGDTYEQYF. The DNA of the CDR3 is TGTGCCAGCAGTCAACAGGGGGACACCTACGAGCAGTACTTC.